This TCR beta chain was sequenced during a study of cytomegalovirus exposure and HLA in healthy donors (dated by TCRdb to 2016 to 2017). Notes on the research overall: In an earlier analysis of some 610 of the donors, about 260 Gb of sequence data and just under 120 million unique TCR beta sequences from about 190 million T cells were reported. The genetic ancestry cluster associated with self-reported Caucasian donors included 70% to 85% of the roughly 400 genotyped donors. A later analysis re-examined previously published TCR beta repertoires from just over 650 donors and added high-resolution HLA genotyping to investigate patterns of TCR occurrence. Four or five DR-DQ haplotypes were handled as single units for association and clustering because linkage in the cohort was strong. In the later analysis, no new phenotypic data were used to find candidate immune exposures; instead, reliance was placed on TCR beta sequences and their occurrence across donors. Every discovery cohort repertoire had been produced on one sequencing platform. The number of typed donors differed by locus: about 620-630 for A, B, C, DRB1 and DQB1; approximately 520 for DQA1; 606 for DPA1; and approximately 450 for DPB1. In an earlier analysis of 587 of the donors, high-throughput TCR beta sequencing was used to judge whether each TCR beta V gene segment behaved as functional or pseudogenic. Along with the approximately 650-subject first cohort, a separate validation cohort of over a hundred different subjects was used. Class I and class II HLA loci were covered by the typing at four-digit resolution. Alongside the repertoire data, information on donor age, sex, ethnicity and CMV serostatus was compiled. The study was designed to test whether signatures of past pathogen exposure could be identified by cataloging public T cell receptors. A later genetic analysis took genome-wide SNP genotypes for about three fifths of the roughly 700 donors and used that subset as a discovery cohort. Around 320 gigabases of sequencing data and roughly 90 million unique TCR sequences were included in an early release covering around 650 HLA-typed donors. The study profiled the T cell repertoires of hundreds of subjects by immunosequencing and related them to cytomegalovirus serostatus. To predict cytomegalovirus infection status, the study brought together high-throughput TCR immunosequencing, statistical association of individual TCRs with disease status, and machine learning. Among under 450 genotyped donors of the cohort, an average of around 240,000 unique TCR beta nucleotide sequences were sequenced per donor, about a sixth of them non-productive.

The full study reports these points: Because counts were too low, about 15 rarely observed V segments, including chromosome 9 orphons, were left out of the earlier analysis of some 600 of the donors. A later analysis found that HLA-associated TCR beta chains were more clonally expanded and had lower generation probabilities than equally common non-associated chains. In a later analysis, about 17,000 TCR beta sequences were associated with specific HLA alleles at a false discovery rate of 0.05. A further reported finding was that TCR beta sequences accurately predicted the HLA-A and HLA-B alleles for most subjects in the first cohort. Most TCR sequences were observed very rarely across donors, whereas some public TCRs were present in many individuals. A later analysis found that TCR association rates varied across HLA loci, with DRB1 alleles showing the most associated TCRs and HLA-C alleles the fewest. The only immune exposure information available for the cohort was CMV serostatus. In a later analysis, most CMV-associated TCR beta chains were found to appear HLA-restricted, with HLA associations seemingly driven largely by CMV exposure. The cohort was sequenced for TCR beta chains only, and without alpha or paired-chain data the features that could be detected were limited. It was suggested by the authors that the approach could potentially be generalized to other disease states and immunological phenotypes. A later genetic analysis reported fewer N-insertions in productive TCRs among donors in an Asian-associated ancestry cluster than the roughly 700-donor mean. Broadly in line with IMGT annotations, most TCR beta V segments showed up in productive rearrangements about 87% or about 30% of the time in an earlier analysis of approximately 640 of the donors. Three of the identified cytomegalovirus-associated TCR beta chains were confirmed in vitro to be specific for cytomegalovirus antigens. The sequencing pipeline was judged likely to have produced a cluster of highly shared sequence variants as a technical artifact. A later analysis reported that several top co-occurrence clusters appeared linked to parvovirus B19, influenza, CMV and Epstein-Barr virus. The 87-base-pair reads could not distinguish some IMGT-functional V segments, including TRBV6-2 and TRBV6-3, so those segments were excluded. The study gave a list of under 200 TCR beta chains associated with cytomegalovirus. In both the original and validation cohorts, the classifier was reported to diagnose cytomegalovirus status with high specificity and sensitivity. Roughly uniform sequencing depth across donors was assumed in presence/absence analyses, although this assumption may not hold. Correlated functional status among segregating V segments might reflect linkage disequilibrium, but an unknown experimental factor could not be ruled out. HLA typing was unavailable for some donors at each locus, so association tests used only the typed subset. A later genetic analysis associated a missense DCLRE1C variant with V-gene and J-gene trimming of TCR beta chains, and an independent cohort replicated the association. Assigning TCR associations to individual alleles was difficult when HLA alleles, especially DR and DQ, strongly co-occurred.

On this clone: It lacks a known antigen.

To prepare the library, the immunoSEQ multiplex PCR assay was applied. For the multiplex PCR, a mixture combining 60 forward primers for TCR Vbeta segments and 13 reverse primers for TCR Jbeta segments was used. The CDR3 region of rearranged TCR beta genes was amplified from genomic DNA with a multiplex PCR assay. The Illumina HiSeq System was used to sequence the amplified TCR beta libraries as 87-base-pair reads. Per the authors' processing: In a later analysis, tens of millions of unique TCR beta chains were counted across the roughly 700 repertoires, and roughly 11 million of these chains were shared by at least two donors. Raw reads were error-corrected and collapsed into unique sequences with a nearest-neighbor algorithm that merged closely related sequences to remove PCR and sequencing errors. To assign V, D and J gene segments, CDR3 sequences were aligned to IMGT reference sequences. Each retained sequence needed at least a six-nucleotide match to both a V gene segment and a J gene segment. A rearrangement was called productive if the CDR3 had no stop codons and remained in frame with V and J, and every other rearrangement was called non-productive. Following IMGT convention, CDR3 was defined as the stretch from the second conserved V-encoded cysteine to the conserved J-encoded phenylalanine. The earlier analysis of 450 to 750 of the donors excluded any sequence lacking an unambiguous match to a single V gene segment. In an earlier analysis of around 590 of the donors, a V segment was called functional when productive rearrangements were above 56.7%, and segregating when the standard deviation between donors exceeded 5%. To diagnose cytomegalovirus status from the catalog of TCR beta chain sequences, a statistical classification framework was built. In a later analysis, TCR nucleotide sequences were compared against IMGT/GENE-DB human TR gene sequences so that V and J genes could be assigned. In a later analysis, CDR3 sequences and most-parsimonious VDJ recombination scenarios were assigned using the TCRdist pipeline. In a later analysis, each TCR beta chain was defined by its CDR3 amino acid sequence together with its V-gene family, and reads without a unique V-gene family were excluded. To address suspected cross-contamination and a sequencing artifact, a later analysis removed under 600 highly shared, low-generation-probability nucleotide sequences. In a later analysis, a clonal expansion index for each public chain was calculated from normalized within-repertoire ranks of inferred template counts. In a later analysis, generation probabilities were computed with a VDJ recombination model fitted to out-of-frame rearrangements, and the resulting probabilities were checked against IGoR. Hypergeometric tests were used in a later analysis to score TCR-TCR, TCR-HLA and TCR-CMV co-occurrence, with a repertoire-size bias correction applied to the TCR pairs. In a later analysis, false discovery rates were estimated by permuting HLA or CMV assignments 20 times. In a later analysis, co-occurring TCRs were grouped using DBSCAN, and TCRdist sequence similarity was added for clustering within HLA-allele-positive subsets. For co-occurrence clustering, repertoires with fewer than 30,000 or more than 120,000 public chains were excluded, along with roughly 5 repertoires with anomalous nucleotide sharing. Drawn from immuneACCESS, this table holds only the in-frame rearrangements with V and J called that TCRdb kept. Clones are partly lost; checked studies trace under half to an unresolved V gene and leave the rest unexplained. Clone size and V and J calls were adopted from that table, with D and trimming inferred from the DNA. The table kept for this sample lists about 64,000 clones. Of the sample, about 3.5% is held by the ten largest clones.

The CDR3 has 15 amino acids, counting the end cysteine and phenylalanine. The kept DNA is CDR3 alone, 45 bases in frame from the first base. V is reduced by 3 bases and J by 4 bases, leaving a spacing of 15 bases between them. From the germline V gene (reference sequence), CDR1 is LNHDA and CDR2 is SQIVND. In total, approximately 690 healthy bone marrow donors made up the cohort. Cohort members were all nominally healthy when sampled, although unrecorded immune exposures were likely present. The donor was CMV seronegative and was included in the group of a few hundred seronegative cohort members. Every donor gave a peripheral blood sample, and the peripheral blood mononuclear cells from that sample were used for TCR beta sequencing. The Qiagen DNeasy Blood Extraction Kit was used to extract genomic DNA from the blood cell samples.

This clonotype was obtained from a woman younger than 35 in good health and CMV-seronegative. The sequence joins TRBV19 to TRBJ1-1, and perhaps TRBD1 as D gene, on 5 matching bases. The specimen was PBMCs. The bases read TGTGCCAGTAGTATGACGATCAGGGATAGCACTGAAGCTTTCTTT. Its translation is CASSMTIRDSTEAFF.